Following are 15 T cell receptor beta chains from one sample sequenced in a study of blood T cell repertoires in COVID-19. TCRdb's table, derived via immunoSEQ multiplex PCR, lists solely in-frame clones and lacks some. There are under 300,000 clones in the sample; 84% occur only once, and 1.5% lies in the top ten. Material: peripheral blood. The origin of the receptors is a woman aged 35 to 49 who had recovered from COVID-19.

This clone turned up a few times. V gene TRBV27 combines with J gene TRBJ1-5; a weak D match, TRBD1 (5 bases). The CDR3 spans 16 residues. Deletions cut 5 bases from V and 2 bases from J, with 16 bases between. In germline, CDR1 is MNHEY, CDR2 SMNVEV (reference sequence). CDR3 DNA sequence: TGTGCCAGCAGTCCCCGACAGCTGCAGGGCAATCAGCCCCAGCATTTT. Amino acids: CASSPRQLQGNQPQHF.

The chain employs TRBV7-9 and TRBJ2-5, with TRBD1 identical over 9 bases. Germline CDR1 is SEHNR and CDR2 is FQNEAQ (reference sequence). The CDR3 contains 14 residues. V lost 3 bases, J lost 7 bases, and 6 bases stayed unmatched. The DNA for the CDR3 is TGTGCCAGCAGCTTGGACAGGGGAGGAGTGACCCAGTACTTC. Translated, it gives CASSLDRGGVTQYF.

V gene TRBV7-9 combines with J gene TRBJ1-1, with TRBD1 as a possible D gene (5 bases). Germline CDR1 reads SEHNR; CDR2 reads FQNEAQ (reference sequence). Trimming took 6 bases from V and 1 from J, leaving 6 bases between them. This CDR3 has 12 residues. The CDR3: CASRTENTEAFF. The CDR3 nucleotides are TGTGCCAGCAGGACAGAGAACACTGAAGCTTTCTTT. The full variable domain, its missing parts supplied by reference TRBV7-9 and TRBJ1-1, is DTGVSQNPRHKITKRGQNVTFRCDPISEHNRLYWYRQTLGQGPEFLTYFQNEAQLEKSRLLSDRFSAERPKGSFSTLEIQRTEQGDSAMYLCASRTENTEAFFGQGTRLTVV.

The chain links TRBV7-9 to TRBJ2-7, with a weak D call TRBD1 (6 bases). This CDR3 region has 14 residues. V was cut by 2 bases and J by 6 bases, with 14 bases left in between. CDR1 is SEHNR and CDR2 is FQNEAQ in the germline V gene (reference sequence). CDR3 in amino acids: CASSLSAGDGEQYF. The CDR3 nucleotides are TGTGCCAGCAGCTTAAGTGCAGGGGACGGCGAGCAGTACTTC. Based on the CDR3 plus reference TRBV7-9 and TRBJ2-7, the full variable domain is DTGVSQNPRHKITKRGQNVTFRCDPISEHNRLYWYRQTLGQGPEFLTYFQNEAQLEKSRLLSDRFSAERPKGSFSTLEIQRTEQGDSAMYLCASSLSAGDGEQYFGPGTRLTVT.

The V and J genes are TRBV25-1 and TRBJ1-6; maybe TRBD1 (6 bases). CDR1 is MGHDK, CDR2 SYGVNS, per germline. Deletions cut 1 base from V and 10 bases from J, with 17 bases between. The CDR3 sequence is 16 residues long. The CDR3 loop reads CASSESDSGWRSPLHF. DNA of the CDR3: TGTGCCAGCAGTGAATCGGACAGCGGCTGGAGATCACCCCTCCACTTT.

CDR3 coding DNA: TGTGCCAGCAGTTCGGATTCGGGGGTTCTTTCACCCCTCCACTTT. Encoded protein: CASSSDSGVLSPLHF. The chain combines TRBV28 with TRBJ1-6, with D possibly being TRBD1 (5 bases). V gave up 4 bases and J gave up 9 bases, with 16 bases separating them. Germline V gives CDR1 MDHEN, CDR2 SYDVKM. The CDR3 spans 15 residues.

The rearrangement uses TRBV19 and TRBJ2-2; TRBD1 aligns across 7 bases. Germline V gene sequence: CDR1 LNHDA, CDR2 SQIVND (reference sequence). The CDR3 totals 16 residues. V shed 5 bases and J 5 bases; nucleotides not matched to a gene: 11. The CDR3 region has the DNA TGTGCCAGTAGTCCCCTTAACAGGGGTGGAACCGGGGAGCTGTTTTTT. The encoded protein is CASSPLNRGGTGELFF.

The chain joins TRBV7-2 to TRBJ2-7, with D tentatively TRBD2 (7 bases). This CDR3 contains 12 residues. Germline assignment: CDR1 SGHTA and CDR2 FQGNSA. The ends were cut back, 8 bases at V and 12 bases at J, with 20 bases in the middle. The CDR3 region is CASHTGGGARYF. For the CDR3, the DNA is TGTGCCAGCCATACGGGTGGGGGGGCTCGGTACTTC.

The chain couples TRBV13 to TRBJ1-4; 8 bases map to TRBD1. The CDR3 is 12 amino acids. The germline V gene has CDR1 PRHDT and CDR2 FYEKMQ (reference sequence). After removal of 9 bases from V and 8 bases from J, the junction contained 5 bases not matched to a gene. The CDR3 nucleotides read TGTGCCAGTCAGGGGGCAGAAGAAAAACTGTTTTTT. As protein: CASQGAEEKLFF.

This chain connects TRBV3-1 (or the pseudogene TRBV3-2) to TRBJ2-7; D unresolved. This CDR3 is 15 amino acids long. Trimming cost V 1 base and J 4 bases, with 14 bases left between them. Germline loops: CDR1 LGHDT, CDR2 YNNKEL (reference sequence). The CDR3 loop reads CASSQGFAESYEQYF. The CDR3 DNA sequence: TGTGCCAGCAGCCAAGGGTTCGCGGAGTCGTACGAGCAGTACTTC.

This chain joins TRBV6-5 and TRBJ2-2, with D tentatively TRBD2 (6 bases). CDR3 size: 15 residues. The V gene lost 6 bases and the J gene lost 7 bases, with 18 bases spanning the gap. CDR1 and CDR2 (germline): MNHEY, SVGAGI. CDR3 coding DNA: TGTGCCAGCAGCGCCCAGGAGGGATTTATCGGGGAGCTGTTTTTT. Translating gives CASSAQEGFIGELFF.

This chain joins TRBV2 and TRBJ2-7; D gene unclear. Per the germline V gene, CDR1 is SNHLY and CDR2 is FYNNEI. Between the trimmed V and J ends, which lost 3 bases and 2 bases, there was a span of 11 bases. The CDR3 sequence is 14 residues long. CDR3 bases: TGTGCCAGCAGTGAGGAGACGGATCCCTACGAGCAGTACTTC. It specifies CASSEETDPYEQYF. The full variable domain, its missing parts supplied by reference TRBV2 and TRBJ2-7, is EPEVTQTPSHQVTQMGQEVILRCVPISNHLYFYWYRQILGQKVEFLVSFYNNEISEKSEIFDDQFSVERPDGSNFTLKIRSTKLEDSAMYFCASSEETDPYEQYFGPGTRLTVT.

This chain links TRBV15 with TRBJ1-1; a possible D gene is TRBD1 (5 bases). The germline V gene encodes CDR1 LNHNV and CDR2 YYDKDF (reference sequence). The CDR3 runs 15 residues. Trimming left V 3 bases short and J 0 bases short, with 11 bases between. The CDR3 region has the DNA TGTGCCACCAGCAGGGACATTCGGATGAACACTGAAGCTTTCTTT. It yields the protein CATSRDIRMNTEAFF.

The chain carries TRBV28 and TRBJ1-3; 8 bases are shared with TRBD1. The CDR3 runs to 16 residues. Germline loops: CDR1 MDHEN, CDR2 SYDVKM. V lost 7 bases to trimming and J lost 0 bases; unmatched junction nucleotides: 8. The CDR3 loop reads CASTTGGHGSGNTIYF. CDR3 DNA: TGTGCCAGCACCACAGGGGGACATGGCTCTGGAAACACCATATATTTT.

V gene TRBV7-6 combines with J gene TRBJ2-1, with 12 bases that match TRBD2. The germline CDR1 and CDR2 sequences are SGHVS and FNYEAQ. The junction had 9 bases not matched to a gene; V was cut back by 5 bases and J by 7 bases. This CDR3 is built from 16 residues. The CDR3 protein is CASSPGLAGYGNEQFF. CDR3 in DNA: TGTGCCAGCAGCCCTGGACTAGCGGGGTATGGGAATGAGCAGTTCTTC.